Listed here are 29 T cell receptor beta chains from one sample, sequenced in a study of T cells in localized non-small cell lung cancer. Profiling relied on immunoSEQ multiplex PCR, and the TCRdb table lists in-frame clones only, not all of them. The data show 25,000 to 30,000 clones, around 90% seen once. This specimen consisted of peripheral blood, obtained before any cancer treatment. The source of these receptors is a woman between 18 and 50 years old with stage I lung adenocarcinoma.

The J gene is TRBJ1-4, the V gene TRBV18, with D possibly matching TRBD1 (5 bases). Germline V lookup: CDR1 KGHSH, CDR2 LQKENI. Deletions cut 3 bases from V and 3 bases from J, with 11 bases between. CDR3 length: 15 amino acids. CDR3 protein: CASSPQGFSNEKLFF. In nucleotides, the CDR3 is TGTGCCAGCTCACCCCAGGGATTCTCTAATGAAAAACTGTTTTTT.

The chain links TRBV7-8 to TRBJ1-5; D unclear. The CDR3 has 14 residues. Germline CDR1 and CDR2: SGHVS and FQNEAQ. The V and J ends lost 3 bases and 1 base respectively, with 7 bases between them. CDR3: CASSFGFSNQPQHF. The CDR3 DNA follows: TGTGCCAGCAGCTTTGGTTTCAGCAATCAGCCCCAGCATTTT.

The rearrangement joins TRBV4-1 to TRBJ2-5, with TRBD1 matching over 8 bases. CDR3 length: 15 amino acids. V trimming: 0 bases; J trimming: 5 bases; junction bases outside the gene matches: 5. The germline V gene encodes CDR1 MGHRA and CDR2 YSYEKL. The CDR3 coding sequence is TGCGCCAGCAGCCAAGATGACAGGGGTGGGGAGACCCAGTACTTC. This codes for CASSQDDRGGETQYF.

V usage is TRBV19 and J usage is TRBJ1-5; the D gene is possibly TRBD1 (5 bases). Between the trimmed V and J ends, which lost 2 bases and 0 bases, there was a span of 11 bases. The germline V gene encodes CDR1 LNHDA and CDR2 SQIVND (reference sequence). This CDR3 contains 16 residues. The CDR3 DNA is TGTGCCAGTAGTATAAAGGGGCATTTTAGCAATCAGCCCCAGCATTTT. Protein: CASSIKGHFSNQPQHF.

The chain has TRBV5-8 and TRBJ2-5; TRBD2 aligns across 8 bases. The CDR3 length is 14 residues. The V and J ends lost 4 bases and 7 bases, in that order; junction bases with no gene match: 9. CDR1 is SGHTS, CDR2 YDEGEE, per germline. CDR3 nucleotide sequence: TGTGCCAGCAGCCCACGGGAGGGGGAAGGGACCCAGTACTTC. It specifies CASSPREGEGTQYF.

V and J are TRBV30 and TRBJ2-1, with TRBD2 matching over 8 bases. This CDR3 spans 15 amino acids. The J segment lost 1 base and the V segment lost 4 bases, leaving 6 bases of the junction unmatched. The V gene's germline CDR1 is GTSNPN and CDR2 SVGIG (reference sequence). CDR3 amino acids: CAWKYGRASYNEQFF. DNA for the CDR3: TGTGCCTGGAAATACGGGAGGGCGTCCTACAATGAGCAGTTCTTC.

V is TRBV28 and J is TRBJ2-7, with TRBD2 identical over 12 bases. After removal of 8 bases from V and 1 base from J, the junction contained 9 bases not matched to a gene. Germline CDR1 and CDR2: MDHEN and SYDVKM. This CDR3 contains 16 residues. CDR3 region: CASEEAGLAGSYEQYF. As DNA, the CDR3 is TGTGCCAGCGAGGAGGCCGGACTAGCGGGGTCCTACGAGCAGTACTTC.

V is TRBV30 and J is TRBJ2-5, with no clear D. Between the trimmed V and J ends, which lost 2 bases and 1 base, there was a span of 8 bases. Germline V gives CDR1 GTSNPN, CDR2 SVGIG (reference sequence). The CDR3 spans 13 residues. CDR3 sequence reads: CAWSRGFQETQYF. For the CDR3, the DNA is TGTGCCTGGAGTCGTGGTTTCCAAGAGACCCAGTACTTC.

On this clone: One junction end does not reproduce the germline sequence, and a read error may be involved. The rearrangement links TRBV5-4 to TRBJ2-7; D remains unclear. Germline CDR1 is SGHNT and CDR2 is YYREEE (reference sequence). This CDR3 spans 14 amino acids. CDR3 protein: CASSLARFPYEQCF. The CDR3, as DNA: TGTGCCAGCAGCTTGGCCAGGTTCCCCTACGAGCAGTGCTTC.

The chain couples TRBV30 to TRBJ1-4; D may be TRBD1 (6 bases). Per the germline V gene, CDR1 is GTSNPN and CDR2 is SVGIG (reference sequence). V shed 6 bases and J shed 7 bases, with 18 bases lying between them. The CDR3 consists of 14 residues. CDR3 bases: TGTGCCTGCCCCCGAGGGGGGTCGGGTGAAAAACTGTTTTTT. Protein: CACPRGGSGEKLFF.

This clone was found once. This sequence joins TRBV19 and TRBJ1-1; D remains ambiguous. The CDR3 consists of 16 residues. The V gene lost 6 bases and the J gene lost 1 base, with 18 bases spanning the gap. Germline V gene sequence: CDR1 LNHDA, CDR2 SQIVND (reference sequence). In DNA, the CDR3 is TGTGCCAGTAGGCGACCCACTTATCACAGGAACACTGAAGCTTTCTTT. As protein: CASRRPTYHRNTEAFF.

The chain couples TRBV7-3 to TRBJ2-7, with 8 bases aligning to TRBD2. CDR1 is SGHTA and CDR2 is FQGTGA in the germline V gene. Trimming at V came to 2 bases and at J to 3 bases, leaving 9 bases not matched to a gene. The CDR3 totals 16 residues. The chain's CDR3 is CASSLSGGSGSYEQYF. The CDR3 DNA reads TGTGCCAGCAGCTTATCCGGAGGGAGCGGGAGCTACGAGCAGTACTTC.

The chain employs TRBV20-1 and TRBJ1-1, with D possibly TRBD1 on 6 matching bases. The CDR3 contains 11 residues. The germline CDR1 and CDR2 sequences are DFQATT and SNEGSKA (reference sequence). The V end was cut by 0 bases, the J end by 8 bases, with 7 bases between. CDR3 sequence (DNA): TGCAGTGCTAGAGAGGGGGCAGAAGCTTTCTTT. Amino acids: CSAREGAEAFF.

The J gene is TRBJ1-1, the V gene TRBV5-4; TRBD1 agrees at 9 bases. CDR1 SGHNT and CDR2 YYREEE come from the germline V gene (reference sequence). The V gene end was trimmed by 6 bases and the J gene end by 2 bases; junction bases not matched to a gene: 8. CDR3 size: 15 residues. Written as DNA, the CDR3 is TGTGCCAGCATAACAGGGGGCGCGAAAAACACTGAAGCTTTCTTT. It encodes CASITGGAKNTEAFF.

The chain joins TRBV6-5 to TRBJ2-5, with 7 bases matching TRBD1. There are 14 residues in the CDR3. V lost 3 bases, J lost 4 bases, and 5 bases stayed unmatched. CDR1 is MNHEY, CDR2 SVGAGI, per germline. The CDR3 DNA sequence: TGTGCCAGCAGTTATCGGCCAGGGGGAGAGACCCAGTACTTC. Translation gives CASSYRPGGETQYF.

The rearrangement links TRBV6-5 to TRBJ2-1; D not certain. Germline-derived CDR1 and CDR2 are MNHEY and SVGAGI. The V and J ends lost 7 bases and 8 bases respectively, with 15 bases between them. CDR3 length: 13 amino acids. CDR3 residues: CASTRVKGYEQFF. The CDR3 bases are TGTGCCAGCACCCGCGTTAAGGGCTATGAGCAGTTCTTC.

This clone was counted a few times. The chain couples TRBV29-1 to TRBJ1-1, with D uncertain. Trimming pared 3 bases from V and 0 bases from J, leaving 8 bases between. Germline CDR1 is SQVTM and CDR2 is ANQGSEA. This CDR3 is built from 13 residues. CDR3 sequence reads: CSVDGTVNTEAFF. As DNA, the CDR3 is TGCAGCGTTGATGGTACAGTGAACACTGAAGCTTTCTTT.

The chain has TRBV2 and TRBJ2-3; D gene unclear. The germline V gene encodes CDR1 SNHLY and CDR2 FYNNEI. Trimming took off 6 bases at V and 4 bases at J, with 11 bases between the two ends. This CDR3 is 13 amino acids long. CDR3 nucleotides: TGTGCCAGCAGCGGAATCGCGGCAGATACGCAGTATTTT. As protein: CASSGIAADTQYF.

The gene calls are TRBV5-4 and TRBJ2-1; D perhaps matches TRBD2 (5 bases). Trimming shortened V by 6 bases and J by 0 bases, and 10 bases separated the two germline ends. The CDR3 is 14 residues long. The germline CDR1 and CDR2 sequences are SGHNT and YYREEE (reference sequence). The chain's CDR3 is CASNPRGSYNEQFF. Here the CDR3 DNA reads TGTGCCAGCAACCCCCGGGGCTCCTACAATGAGCAGTTCTTC. Looking up the rest from reference TRBV5-4 and TRBJ2-1 gives the full variable domain: ETGVTQSPTHLIKTRGQQVTLRCSSQSGHNTVSWYQQALGQGPQFIFQYYREEENGRGNFPPRFSGLQFPNYSSELNVNALELDDSALYLCASNPRGSYNEQFFGPGTRLTVL.

Comments on this clone: One end of the junction is discordant with germline, which a read error may explain. V usage is TRBV7-7 and J usage is TRBJ2-3; maybe TRBD2 (7 bases). This CDR3 has 15 amino acids. CDR1 and CDR2 (germline): SSHAT, FNYEAQ (reference sequence). DNA of the CDR3: TGTGCTAGCAGCTATCAAGGGGGGGGTGCAGATACGCAGTATTTT. Translating gives CASSYQGGGADTQYF. Full variable domain (missing parts from reference TRBV7-7 and TRBJ2-3): GAGVSQSPRYKVTKRGQDVTLRCDPISSHATLYWYQQALGQGPEFLTYFNYEAQPDKSGLPSDRFSAERPEGSISTLTIQRTEQRDSAMYRCASSYQGGGADTQYFGPGTRLTVL.

A single count supports this clone. The chain links TRBV5-1 to TRBJ2-7; D uncertain. V lost 0 bases to trimming and J lost 4 bases, with 14 bases between them. Germline CDR1 reads SGHRS; CDR2 reads YFSETQ. The CDR3 runs 15 residues. The DNA for the CDR3 is TGCGCCAGCAGCTTGGAATCAGGCTGGGCATACGAGCAGTACTTC. Encoded protein: CASSLESGWAYEQYF.

This clone has a single count. The CDR3 DNA follows: TGTGCCAGCAGCCTGGGGGGGGGCACAGATACGCAGTATTTT. Translation gives CASSLGGGTDTQYF. The chain recombines TRBV14 with TRBJ2-3; 7 bases align to TRBD2. This CDR3 region has 14 residues. Germline V gene sequence: CDR1 SGHDN, CDR2 FVKESK. V shed 4 bases and J 1 base; nucleotides not matched to a gene: 2.

CDR3 region: CASIRDGSYEQYF. The CDR3 nucleotides read TGTGCCAGCATTAGGGACGGATCCTACGAGCAGTACTTC. The V call is TRBV6-1, the J call TRBJ2-7; D possibly matches TRBD1 or TRBD2 (5 bases each). The CDR3 is 13 residues long. The V and J ends lost 7 bases and 1 base respectively, with 11 bases between them. Germline V gene sequence: CDR1 MNHNS, CDR2 SASEGT.

The chain recombines TRBV11-2 with TRBJ2-1; D call uncertain. CDR1 and CDR2 (germline): SGHAT, FQNNGV. Trimming pared 0 bases from V and 10 bases from J, leaving 7 bases between. The CDR3 totals 12 residues. In DNA form, the CDR3 reads TGTGCCAGCAGCTTAGACCGATTCGAGCAGTTCTTC. The encoded protein is CASSLDRFEQFF.

CDR3: CASSTPRGEQFF. CDR3 DNA sequence: TGTGCCAGTAGTACCCCGAGGGGTGAGCAGTTCTTC. The chain combines TRBV19 with TRBJ2-1; tentatively, D is TRBD1 or TRBD2 (5 bases each). This CDR3 is built from 12 residues. CDR1 and CDR2 from the germline V gene are LNHDA and SQIVND (reference sequence). V shed 4 bases and J shed 9 bases, with 10 bases lying between them. Full variable domain (outside the CDR3, taken from reference TRBV19 and TRBJ2-1): DGGITQSPKYLFRKEGQNVTLSCEQNLNHDAMYWYRQDPGQGLRLIYYSQIVNDFQKGDIAEGYSVSREKKESFPLTVTSAQKNPTAFYLCASSTPRGEQFFGPGTRLTVL.

The table lists this clone with a count of one. The J gene is TRBJ1-1, the V gene TRBV27, with D unclear. Trimming shortened V by 5 bases and J by 2 bases, and 9 bases separated the two germline ends. The CDR3 contains 13 residues. Per the germline V gene, CDR1 is MNHEY and CDR2 is SMNVEV (reference sequence). The CDR3 region is CASSPSANTEAFF. The CDR3 DNA follows: TGTGCCAGCAGTCCCTCGGCCAACACTGAAGCTTTCTTT.

The chain uses TRBV19 and TRBJ1-5; TRBD1 matches 7 bases. CDR1 is LNHDA, CDR2 SQIVND, per germline (reference sequence). This CDR3 has 17 amino acids. V was clipped by 7 bases and J by 7 bases; unmatched bases: 19. CDR3 loop: CASNGSGGGGGGQPQHF. DNA for the CDR3: TGTGCCAGTAACGGCTCCGGCGGAGGGGGCGGGGGGCAGCCCCAGCATTTT.

In DNA form, the CDR3 reads TGTGCCAGCAGTGAAGCTTGGCGGACCTATGGCTACACCTTC. It codes for CASSEAWRTYGYTF. This chain links TRBV2 with TRBJ1-2, with D uncertain. Trimming took 0 bases from V and 4 from J, leaving 9 bases between them. This CDR3 contains 14 residues. The germline CDR1 and CDR2 sequences are SNHLY and FYNNEI.

This sequence joins TRBV9 and TRBJ2-1; TRBD1 agrees at 7 bases. Germline assignment: CDR1 SGDLS and CDR2 YYNGEE. J was trimmed by 8 bases and V by 1 base; bases with no gene match: 9. CDR3 size: 15 residues. CDR3 sequence reads: CASSVSAGGVDEQFF. DNA for the CDR3: TGTGCCAGCAGCGTATCTGCAGGGGGAGTAGATGAGCAGTTCTTC.